The 24 T cell receptor beta chains reported below all come from one sample, sequenced in a study of human T cells and chemical hapten exposure. TCRdb reprocessed the RACE reads with MiXCR, giving one entry per CDR3 protein. The data hold around 150,000 distinct CDR3 sequences, with around a quarter observed a single time. Time point specified: patch test 3, about 24 weeks after DPC sensitization. Documented treatment: therapeutic diphenylcyclopropenone sensitization with weekly scalp DPC. The source material was whole blood, sampled in connection with sensitization to the hapten diphenylcyclopropenone (DPC). Receptors were obtained from a woman in her late teens or twenties with alopecia areata. Some clones in this sample may be carry-over from other donors' samples.

The chain links TRBV5-4 to TRBJ1-4, with no clear D. CDR1 SGHNT and CDR2 YYREEE come from the germline V gene (reference sequence). This CDR3 is built from 17 residues. Deletions cut 1 base from V and 6 bases from J, with 19 bases between. The CDR3 sequence is CASSLRLIFGGDEKLFF. In nucleotides, the CDR3 is TGTGCCAGCAGCTTGAGGTTAATTTTTGGAGGCGATGAAAAACTGTTTTTT.

This chain links TRBV7-2 with TRBJ1-2; weak D call: TRBD1 (5 bases). The CDR3 totals 14 residues. From germline, CDR1 is SGHTA and CDR2 FQGNSA. With 3 bases removed from V and 7 bases from J, the gap between germline ends came to 15 bases. CDR3 coding DNA: TGTGCCAGCAGCTTGTTGATGGGGCCCGGTGGCTACACCTTC. This sequence encodes CASSLLMGPGGYTF.

This rearrangement joins TRBV5-1 to TRBJ2-1; D might be TRBD2 (6 bases). V lost 5 bases and J lost 3, with 9 bases in between. There are 13 residues in the CDR3. CDR1 is SGHRS and CDR2 is YFSETQ in the germline V gene. Here the CDR3 DNA reads TGCGCCAGCAGGCCTAGCGACTACAATGAGCAGTTCTTC. This gives the protein CASRPSDYNEQFF.

This clonotype was observed a handful of times. This chain joins TRBV7-2 and TRBJ2-3; 9 positions agree with TRBD2. J lost 1 base, V lost 2 bases, and 4 bases had no gene match. Germline V gene data show CDR1 as SGHTA and CDR2 as FQGNSA. The CDR3 length is 16 residues. Written as DNA, the CDR3 is TGTGCCAGCAGCTTAATAGCGGGGGCTCGCACAGATACGCAGTATTTT. It translates to CASSLIAGARTDTQYF.

The chain couples TRBV4-3 to TRBJ2-3; D is undetermined. This CDR3 spans 14 amino acids. Germline V CDR1 and CDR2: LGHNA, YSLEER. V was shortened by 5 bases and J by 0 bases, with 9 bases between the two germline ends. The CDR3 DNA is TGCGCCAGCAGCTCAAGAAGGAGCACAGATACGCAGTATTTT. Its protein is CASSSRRSTDTQYF.

This chain connects TRBV14 to TRBJ2-7, with D possibly being TRBD1 or TRBD2 (5 bases each). CDR1 SGHDN and CDR2 FVKESK come from the germline V gene. The CDR3 loop spans 13 amino acids. The germline V and J ends were trimmed by 1 base and 7 bases, with 11 bases remaining between them. In DNA form, the CDR3 reads TGTGCCAGCAGCCAAGTAGCTGGGGGTGAGCAGTACTTC. It translates to CASSQVAGGEQYF.

This clonotype was seen only a few times. The chain links TRBV12-3 or TRBV12-4 to TRBJ2-2, with TRBD2 as a possible D gene (5 bases). V dropped 6 bases and J dropped 4 bases, with 18 bases sitting between them. The CDR3 covers 16 residues. The CDR3 region is CASRVAGTQGTGELFF. CDR3 DNA sequence: TGTGCCAGCAGGGTCGCGGGCACGCAAGGCACCGGGGAGCTGTTTTTT.

The V gene is TRBV5-1, the J gene TRBJ2-7; D ambiguous. CDR1 and CDR2 from the germline V gene are SGHRS and YFSETQ. CDR3 length: 12 residues. Trimming pared 3 bases from V and 6 bases from J, leaving 10 bases between. The CDR3 coding sequence is TGCGCCAGCAGCTCCCTCCTCTGCGAGCAGTACTTC. This gives the protein CASSSLLCEQYF.

In this sample, this clonotype turned up many times. The chain uses TRBV4-1 and TRBJ2-7; TRBD1 might be the D (5 bases). The V and J ends lost 2 bases and 2 bases respectively, with 10 bases between them. From germline, CDR1 is MGHRA and CDR2 YSYEKL. The CDR3 consists of 14 residues. The CDR3 DNA reads TGCGCCAGCAGCCAATTTACAGGTGCCTACGAGCAGTACTTC. Its protein is CASSQFTGAYEQYF.

This clonotype was counted at least ten times. V gene TRBV29-1 combines with J gene TRBJ2-1; D not resolved. This CDR3 has 13 residues. Between the trimmed V and J ends, which lost 2 bases and 10 bases, there was a span of 15 bases. Germline CDR1 is SQVTM and CDR2 is ANQGSEA. The CDR3 region is CSVETASDPEQFF. DNA of the CDR3: TGCAGCGTTGAAACCGCCTCCGACCCGGAGCAGTTCTTC.

This clonotype was observed a single time. The chain combines TRBV18 with TRBJ2-1, with a weak D call TRBD2 (6 bases). The length of the CDR3 is 15 residues. The germline CDR1 and CDR2 sequences are KGHSH and LQKENI. The germline V and J ends were trimmed by 3 bases and 4 bases, with 13 bases remaining between them. The CDR3 spells CASSPSTSYYNEQFF. The CDR3 DNA sequence: TGTGCCAGCTCACCCTCGACTAGTTATTACAATGAGCAGTTCTTC.

This clonotype was seen a few times. V gene TRBV11-2 combines with J gene TRBJ2-1; possible D gene TRBD2, 6 bases. This CDR3 comprises 16 residues. Germline CDR1 and CDR2: SGHAT and FQNNGV. The V and J ends lost 0 bases and 4 bases respectively, with 13 bases between them. CDR3 region: CASSLDTSSIYNEQFF. The CDR3 DNA follows: TGTGCCAGCAGCTTAGATACTAGCTCAATTTACAATGAGCAGTTCTTC.

The chain carries TRBV4-3 and TRBJ2-1; TRBD1 matches at 7 bases. Germline CDR1 LGHNA, CDR2 YSLEER. V lost 6 bases and J lost 2; bases outside the gene matches: 7. This CDR3 comprises 15 residues. The CDR3 region is CASRRTGDAYNEQFF. The CDR3 DNA sequence: TGCGCCAGCAGACGAACAGGGGACGCCTACAATGAGCAGTTCTTC.

This clonotype was observed a few times. The genes are TRBV5-1 and TRBJ1-5, with TRBD1 as a possible D gene (6 bases). V lost 4 bases and J lost 7, with 18 bases in between. CDR1 is SGHRS, CDR2 YFSETQ, per germline. CDR3 length equals 15 residues. Written as DNA, the CDR3 is TGCGCCAGCAGCCCGGGGGTTGGGGGCGACCAGCCCCAGCATTTT. Translating it yields CASSPGVGGDQPQHF.

The sample holds a few counts of this clonotype. The J gene is TRBJ2-7, the V gene TRBV20-1; perhaps TRBD1 as D (5 bases). Trimming cost V 4 bases and J 2 bases, with 15 bases left between them. The CDR3 totals 14 residues. Germline V gives CDR1 DFQATT, CDR2 SNEGSKA (reference sequence). Here the CDR3 DNA reads TGCAGTGCTAAAGGATGGGGCAGCCCCTACGAGCAGTACTTC. Translated, it gives CSAKGWGSPYEQYF.

The CDR3 DNA sequence: TGTGCCATCAAAGGCGGGGGGGTCTACAATGAGCAGTTCTTC. It encodes CAIKGGGVYNEQFF. This rearrangement joins TRBV10-3 to TRBJ2-1; the match to TRBD2 covers 9 bases. Germline V gene lookup returns CDR1 ENHRY and CDR2 SYGVKD. The CDR3 is 14 amino acids. V lost 7 bases and J lost 3; bases outside the gene matches: 4.

The sample holds a few counts of this clonotype. V is TRBV29-1 and J is TRBJ1-1, with 9 bases identical to TRBD1. The germline gives CDR1 SQVTM, CDR2 ANQGSEA. V shed 8 bases, J shed 6 bases, and the junction held 7 bases outside the gene matches. The CDR3 length is 12 residues. The DNA for the CDR3 is TGCAGCACGCGACAGGGGGTGGCTGAAGCTTTCTTT. Encoded protein: CSTRQGVAEAFF. Looking up the rest from reference TRBV29-1 and TRBJ1-1 gives the full variable domain: SAVISQKPSRDICQRGTSLTIQCQVDSQVTMMFWYRQQPGQSLTLIATANQGSEATYESGFVIDKFPISRPNLTFSTLTVSNMSPEDSSIYLCSTRQGVAEAFFGQGTRLTVV.

The rearrangement links TRBV9 to TRBJ2-1; D is uncertain. The V end lost 0 bases, the J end lost 8 bases, and 12 bases lay between the germline ends. The CDR3 spans 14 residues. Germline CDR1 reads SGDLS; CDR2 reads YYNGEE. The CDR3 bases are TGTGCCAGCAGCGTAGAGGGTAGCTGGGATGAGCAGTTCTTC. Amino acids: CASSVEGSWDEQFF.

This clonotype was seen more than once but under ten times. This chain connects TRBV5-8 to TRBJ2-7; D call uncertain. The CDR3 sequence is 11 residues long. Germline values: CDR1 SGHTS, CDR2 YDEGEE. V was trimmed by 4 bases and J by 2 bases, leaving 4 bases between them. The CDR3 loop reads CASSPTYEQYF. CDR3 DNA: TGTGCCAGCAGCCCAACCTACGAGCAGTACTTC.

The chain employs TRBV7-9 and TRBJ1-1; TRBD1 matches 7 bases. The CDR3 runs 16 residues. The junction had 10 bases not matched to a gene; V was cut back by 5 bases and J by 1 base. The germline CDR1 and CDR2 sequences are SEHNR and FQNEAQ (reference sequence). CDR3 region: CASSPGVGTANTEAFF. Written as DNA, the CDR3 is TGTGCCAGCAGCCCGGGGGTCGGGACAGCGAACACTGAAGCTTTCTTT.

The chain carries TRBV9 and TRBJ1-2; tentative D call: TRBD1 (5 bases). CDR3 size: 16 residues. Germline V gene lookup returns CDR1 SGDLS and CDR2 YYNGEE. The V and J ends lost 1 base and 0 bases respectively, with 13 bases between them. For the CDR3, the DNA is TGTGCCAGCAGCGTAAATAGGGGCTCATCTAACTATGGCTACACCTTC. Amino acid sequence: CASSVNRGSSNYGYTF.

This clonotype has more than one count but fewer than ten. V is TRBV5-1 and J is TRBJ2-2; no firm D call. This CDR3 contains 13 residues. The ends were cut back, 3 bases at V and 4 bases at J, with 7 bases in the middle. Germline assignment: CDR1 SGHRS and CDR2 YFSETQ. The CDR3 sequence is CASSSALTGELFF. In DNA form, the CDR3 reads TGCGCCAGCAGCTCCGCCCTCACCGGGGAGCTGTTTTTT.

This clonotype has just a few counts. The chain combines TRBV4-1 with TRBJ1-1; TRBD1 aligns across 9 bases. J gave up 6 bases and V 6 bases, and 11 bases lay outside the gene matches. The CDR3 loop spans 15 amino acids. Germline V gene sequence: CDR1 MGHRA, CDR2 YSYEKL. The CDR3 DNA reads TGCGCCAGCAGGTCGCAGGGACAGGGAGGATCTGAAGCTTTCTTT. Protein product: CASRSQGQGGSEAFF.

This clonotype was seen a single time. This chain uses TRBV20-1 with TRBJ1-6; D possibly corresponds to TRBD1 (6 bases). Per the germline V gene, CDR1 is DFQATT and CDR2 is SNEGSKA (reference sequence). Trimming cost V 2 bases and J 11 bases, with 10 bases left between them. This CDR3 is built from 12 residues. DNA for the CDR3: TGCAGTGCTAGACAGGGGAATCCACCCCTCCACTTT. Its translation: CSARQGNPPLHF.